This entry features one T cell receptor beta chain sequence. Antigen unknown. This entry is derived from a study of CD8 T cells in ankylosing spondylitis. Whole-study findings and limits: Blood from ankylosing spondylitis patients appeared to carry a characteristic roughly 8-variant TCR beta motif.

This CDR3 contains 13 residues. Per the germline V gene, CDR1 is SNHLY and CDR2 is FYNNEI. V was clipped by 1 base and J by 12 bases; unmatched bases: 6. In TCRdb, the 5' RACE reads were re-called with MiXCR into one record per CDR3 protein. The profile covers 300,000 to 350,000 distinct CDR3 sequences, with roughly 14% appearing a single time and roughly 1.1% taken by the ten largest. The receptor was isolated from a male donor with ankylosing spondylitis or in good health (not recorded which). The specimen sequenced was blood, either unsorted or a sorted T cell fraction (not recorded which). The V gene is TRBV2, the J gene TRBJ2-1; TRBD2 agrees at 7 bases. The DNA of the CDR3 is TGTGCCAGCAGTGAAGGGACTAGGGGTGTGCAGTTCTTC. It translates to CASSEGTRGVQFF.